This TCR beta chain was recorded in a study of siplizumab effects on memory and regulatory T cells. V lost 7 bases to trimming and J lost 5 bases, with 18 bases between them. Per germline, CDR1 SEHNR and CDR2 FQNEAQ (reference sequence). The CDR3 runs 14 residues. TCRdb's copy holds only in-frame clones and misses some; the assay was immunoSEQ multiplex PCR. In the table there are roughly 100,000 clones, around 90% of which are singletons. This rearrangement joins TRBV7-9 to TRBJ2-7, with a possible D match to TRBD2 (7 bases). The clonotype comes from a human donor in good health. Sequencing was done on a sample of non-Treg CD4+ T cells sorted from blood. The CDR3 nucleotides are TGTGCCAGCACGGAGGGGGGGGGTGCCCACGAGCAGTACTTC. This codes for CASTEGGGAHEQYF.